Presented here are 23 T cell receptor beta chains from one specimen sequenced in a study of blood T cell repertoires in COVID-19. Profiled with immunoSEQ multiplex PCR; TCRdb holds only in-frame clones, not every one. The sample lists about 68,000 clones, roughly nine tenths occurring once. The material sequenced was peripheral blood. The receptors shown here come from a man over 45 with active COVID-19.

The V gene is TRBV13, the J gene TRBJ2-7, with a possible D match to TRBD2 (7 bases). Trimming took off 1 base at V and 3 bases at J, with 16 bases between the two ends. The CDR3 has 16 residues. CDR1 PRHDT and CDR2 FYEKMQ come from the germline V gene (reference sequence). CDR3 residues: CASSLAGGLDHYEQYF. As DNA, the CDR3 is TGTGCCAGCAGCTTAGCGGGGGGCCTGGACCACTACGAGCAGTACTTC.

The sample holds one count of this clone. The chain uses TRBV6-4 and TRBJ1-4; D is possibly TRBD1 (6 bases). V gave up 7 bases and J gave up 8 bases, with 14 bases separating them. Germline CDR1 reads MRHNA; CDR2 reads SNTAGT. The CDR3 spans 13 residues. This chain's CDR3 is CASIPRGQEKLFF. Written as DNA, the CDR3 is TGTGCCAGCATTCCGCGGGGGCAGGAAAAACTGTTTTTT.

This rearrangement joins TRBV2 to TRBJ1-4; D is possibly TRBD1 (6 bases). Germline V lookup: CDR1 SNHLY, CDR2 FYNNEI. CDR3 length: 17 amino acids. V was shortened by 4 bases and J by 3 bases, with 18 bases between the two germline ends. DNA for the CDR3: TGTGCCAGCAGTGGGACAGTGAAGGATGGGTCTAATGAAAAACTGTTTTTT. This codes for CASSGTVKDGSNEKLFF.

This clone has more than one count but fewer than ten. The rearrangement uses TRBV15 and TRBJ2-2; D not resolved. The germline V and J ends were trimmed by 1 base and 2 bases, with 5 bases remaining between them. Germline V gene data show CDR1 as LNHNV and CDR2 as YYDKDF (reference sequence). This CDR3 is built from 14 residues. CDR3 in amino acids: CATSRGQNTGELFF. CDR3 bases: TGTGCCACCAGCAGAGGACAAAACACCGGGGAGCTGTTTTTT.

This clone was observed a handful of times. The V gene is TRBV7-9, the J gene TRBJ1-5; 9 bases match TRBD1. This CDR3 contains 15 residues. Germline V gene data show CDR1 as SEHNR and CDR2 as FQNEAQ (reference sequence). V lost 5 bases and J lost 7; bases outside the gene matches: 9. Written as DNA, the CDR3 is TGTGCCAGCAGCCCCTCGGGACAGGGTCAACAGCCCCAGCATTTT. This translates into CASSPSGQGQQPQHF.

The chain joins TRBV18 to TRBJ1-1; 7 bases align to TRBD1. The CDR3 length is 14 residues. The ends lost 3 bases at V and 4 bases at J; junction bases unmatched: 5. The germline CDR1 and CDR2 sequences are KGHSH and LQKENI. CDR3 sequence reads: CASSPRQGGTEAFF. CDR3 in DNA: TGTGCCAGCTCACCGCGACAGGGAGGCACTGAAGCTTTCTTT.

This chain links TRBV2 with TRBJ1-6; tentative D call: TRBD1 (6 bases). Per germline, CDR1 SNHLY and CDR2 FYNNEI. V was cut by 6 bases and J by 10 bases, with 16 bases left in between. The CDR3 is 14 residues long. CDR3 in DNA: TGTGCCAGCAGCCGAAGCAACAGGGAATCACCCCTCCACTTT. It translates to CASSRSNRESPLHF.

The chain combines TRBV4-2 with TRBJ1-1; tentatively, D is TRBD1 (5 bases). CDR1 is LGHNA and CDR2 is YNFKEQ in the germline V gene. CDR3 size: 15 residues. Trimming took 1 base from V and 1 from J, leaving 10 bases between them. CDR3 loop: CASSQVRVGNTEAFF. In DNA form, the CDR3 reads TGTGCCAGCAGCCAAGTCAGGGTTGGGAACACTGAAGCTTTCTTT.

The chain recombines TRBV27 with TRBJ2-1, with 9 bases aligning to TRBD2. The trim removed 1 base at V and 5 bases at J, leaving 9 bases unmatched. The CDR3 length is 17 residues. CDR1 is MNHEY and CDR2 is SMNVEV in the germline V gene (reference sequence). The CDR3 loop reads CASSLFSAASGDNEQFF. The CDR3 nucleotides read TGTGCCAGCAGTTTATTTTCGGCGGCTAGCGGGGACAATGAGCAGTTCTTC.

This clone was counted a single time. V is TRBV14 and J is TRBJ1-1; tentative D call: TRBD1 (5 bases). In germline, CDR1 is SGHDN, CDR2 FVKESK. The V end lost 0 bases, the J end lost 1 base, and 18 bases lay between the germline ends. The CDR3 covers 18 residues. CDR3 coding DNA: TGTGCCAGCAGCCAAGACCGAATTCTCGGACATAGGAACACTGAAGCTTTCTTT. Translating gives CASSQDRILGHRNTEAFF.

The CDR3 DNA sequence: TGTGCCAGCAGTGAAGTCAGGGGTAGGGAGCAGTACTTC. It is translated as CASSEVRGREQYF. The chain employs TRBV6-1 and TRBJ2-7; D may be TRBD1 (6 bases). The CDR3 length is 13 residues. The ends were cut back, 1 base at V and 7 bases at J, with 11 bases in the middle. Germline values: CDR1 MNHNS, CDR2 SASEGT.

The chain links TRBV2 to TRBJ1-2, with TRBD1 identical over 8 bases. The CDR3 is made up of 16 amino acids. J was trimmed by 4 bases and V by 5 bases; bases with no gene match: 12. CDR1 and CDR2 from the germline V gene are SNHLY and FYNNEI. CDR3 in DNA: TGTGCCAGCAGTCTACGGGGGGCAGGGGGCTCCTATGGCTACACCTTC. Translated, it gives CASSLRGAGGSYGYTF. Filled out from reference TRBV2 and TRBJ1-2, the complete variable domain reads EPEVTQTPSHQVTQMGQEVILRCVPISNHLYFYWYRQILGQKVEFLVSFYNNEISEKSEIFDDQFSVERPDGSNFTLKIRSTKLEDSAMYFCASSLRGAGGSYGYTFGSGTRLTVV.

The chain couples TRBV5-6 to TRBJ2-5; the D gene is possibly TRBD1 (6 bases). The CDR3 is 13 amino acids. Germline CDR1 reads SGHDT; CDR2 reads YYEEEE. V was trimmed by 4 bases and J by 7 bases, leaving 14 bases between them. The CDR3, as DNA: TGTGCCAGCAGCGCAACAGGGAGCGGGACCCAGTACTTC. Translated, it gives CASSATGSGTQYF.

The CDR3 reads CASSVGNNKETQYF. The CDR3 DNA follows: TGTGCCAGCAGCGTAGGCAATAACAAAGAGACCCAGTACTTC. The gene calls are TRBV9 and TRBJ2-5, with D unclear. Trimming took off 0 bases at V and 3 bases at J, with 9 bases between the two ends. Germline V gene data show CDR1 as SGDLS and CDR2 as YYNGEE. The CDR3 extends over 14 amino acids. Full variable domain (rest looked up from reference TRBV9 and TRBJ2-5): DSGVTQTPKHLITATGQRVTLRCSPRSGDLSVYWYQQSLDQGLQFLIQYYNGEERAKGNILERFSAQQFPDLHSELNLSSLELGDSALYFCASSVGNNKETQYFGPGTRLLVL.

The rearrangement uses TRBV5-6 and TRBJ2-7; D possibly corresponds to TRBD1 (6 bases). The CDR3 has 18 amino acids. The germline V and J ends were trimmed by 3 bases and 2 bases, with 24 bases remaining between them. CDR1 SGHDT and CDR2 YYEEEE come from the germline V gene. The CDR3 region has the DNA TGTGCCAGCAGCTCACAAAAACAGGGAAAACGTGGAACCTACGAGCAGTACTTC. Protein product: CASSSQKQGKRGTYEQYF.

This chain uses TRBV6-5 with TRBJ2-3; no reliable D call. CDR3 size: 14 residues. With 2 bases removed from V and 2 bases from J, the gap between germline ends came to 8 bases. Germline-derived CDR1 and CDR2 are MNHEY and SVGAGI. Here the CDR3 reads CASSYGQPTDTQYF. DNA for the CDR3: TGTGCCAGCAGTTACGGGCAGCCCACAGATACGCAGTATTTT.

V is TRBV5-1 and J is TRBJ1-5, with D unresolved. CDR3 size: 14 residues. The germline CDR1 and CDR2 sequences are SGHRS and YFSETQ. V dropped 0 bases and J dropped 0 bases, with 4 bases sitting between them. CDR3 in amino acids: CASSLGSSNQPQHF. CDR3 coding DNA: TGCGCCAGCAGCTTGGGGAGTAGCAATCAGCCCCAGCATTTT.

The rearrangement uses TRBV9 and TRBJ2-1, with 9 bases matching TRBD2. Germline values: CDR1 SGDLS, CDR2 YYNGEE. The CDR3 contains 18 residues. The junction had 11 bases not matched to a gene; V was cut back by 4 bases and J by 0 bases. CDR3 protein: CASSPRAGGLSSYNEQFF. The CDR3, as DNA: TGTGCCAGCAGCCCCAGGGCGGGGGGGTTGAGCTCCTACAATGAGCAGTTCTTC.

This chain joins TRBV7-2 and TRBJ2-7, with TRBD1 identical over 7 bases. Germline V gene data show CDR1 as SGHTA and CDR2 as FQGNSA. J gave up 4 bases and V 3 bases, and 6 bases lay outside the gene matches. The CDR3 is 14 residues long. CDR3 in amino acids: CASSFRQGEYEQYF. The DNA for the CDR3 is TGTGCCAGCAGCTTTAGACAGGGTGAATACGAGCAGTACTTC.

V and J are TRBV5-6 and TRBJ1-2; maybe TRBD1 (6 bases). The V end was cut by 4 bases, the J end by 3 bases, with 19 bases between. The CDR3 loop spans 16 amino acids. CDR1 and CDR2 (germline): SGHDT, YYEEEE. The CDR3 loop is CASSLGTTLADYGYTF. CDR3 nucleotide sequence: TGTGCCAGCAGCCTTGGGACAACCCTTGCTGACTATGGCTACACCTTC.

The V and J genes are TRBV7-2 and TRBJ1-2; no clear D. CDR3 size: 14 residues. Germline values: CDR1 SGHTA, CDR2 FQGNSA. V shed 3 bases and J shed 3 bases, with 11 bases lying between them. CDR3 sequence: CASSFGRVDYGYTF. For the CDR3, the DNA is TGTGCCAGCAGCTTCGGCCGGGTTGACTATGGCTACACCTTC.

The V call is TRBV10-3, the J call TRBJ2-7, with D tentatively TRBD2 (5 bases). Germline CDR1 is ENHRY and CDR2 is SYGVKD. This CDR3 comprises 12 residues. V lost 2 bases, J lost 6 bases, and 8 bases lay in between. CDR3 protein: CAISEPAGEQYF. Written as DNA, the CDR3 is TGTGCCATCAGTGAGCCCGCGGGCGAGCAGTACTTC.

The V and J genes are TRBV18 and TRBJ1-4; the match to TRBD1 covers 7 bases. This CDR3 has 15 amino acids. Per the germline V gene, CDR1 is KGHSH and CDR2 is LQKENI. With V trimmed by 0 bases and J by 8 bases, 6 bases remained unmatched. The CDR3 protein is CASSPPTGIAEKLFF. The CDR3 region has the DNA TGTGCCAGCTCACCACCGACAGGGATAGCAGAAAAACTGTTTTTT.